The clone carrying this T cell receptor beta chain was detected only once. What it binds is unknown. The data were taken from a study of post-analysis software for immune sequencing data. Findings of the study overall: The study found significantly lower normalized Chao1 diversity in multiple sclerosis patients than in controls.

Sequencing libraries made from TCR beta cDNA carried unique molecular identifiers. TCRdb re-analysed the PCR reads in MiXCR, keeping a single row per CDR3 protein. The sample shows 400,000 to 500,000 distinct CDR3 sequences, about 39% of them seen only once. Sequencing was carried out using blood. The clonotype was recovered from a girl between 2 and 10 years old with multiple sclerosis.

The DNA of the CDR3 is TGTGCCAGCAGGAACGACAGGGACAACTACGAGCAGTACTTC. It is translated as CASRNDRDNYEQYF. The chain carries TRBV28 and TRBJ2-7, with TRBD1 matching over 7 bases. V was pared by 6 bases and J by 3 bases, with 8 bases of the junction left unmatched. Germline V gives CDR1 MDHEN, CDR2 SYDVKM. CDR3 length equals 14 residues. The full variable domain, rest sourced from reference TRBV28 and TRBJ2-7, is DVKVTQSSRYLVKRTGEKVFLECVQDMDHENMFWYRQDPGLGLRLIYFSYDVKMKEKGDIPEGYSVSREKKERFSLILESASTNQTSMYLCASRNDRDNYEQYFGPGTRLTVT.